This entry is about one TCR beta chain. The target antigen is unknown. Primed by a sample-barcoded 5' primer and a J-beta primer mix, a second PCR proceeded for roughly 7 to 12 cycles. One entry per CDR3 protein results from TCRdb running MiXCR on the 5' RACE reads. Of about 580,000 distinct CDR3 sequences listed, roughly 48% were seen once; the top ten hold approximately 23%. The sample belongs to a study of blood T cells in healthy people across ages. Points from the study as a whole: No one knew whether donors had CMV, which possibly confounded expanded clonotype changes.

The CDR3 covers 13 residues. Germline assignment: CDR1 SGHTA and CDR2 FQGTGA. Trimming cost V 5 bases and J 5 bases, with 9 bases left between them. The J gene is TRBJ2-2, the V gene TRBV7-3; D is unresolved. The TCR sequence derives from a man older than 75 in good health. Sequencing was carried out using blood. In DNA form, the CDR3 reads TGTGCCAGCAGCCCGGACCCGACCGGGGAGCTGTTTTTT. It encodes CASSPDPTGELFF.